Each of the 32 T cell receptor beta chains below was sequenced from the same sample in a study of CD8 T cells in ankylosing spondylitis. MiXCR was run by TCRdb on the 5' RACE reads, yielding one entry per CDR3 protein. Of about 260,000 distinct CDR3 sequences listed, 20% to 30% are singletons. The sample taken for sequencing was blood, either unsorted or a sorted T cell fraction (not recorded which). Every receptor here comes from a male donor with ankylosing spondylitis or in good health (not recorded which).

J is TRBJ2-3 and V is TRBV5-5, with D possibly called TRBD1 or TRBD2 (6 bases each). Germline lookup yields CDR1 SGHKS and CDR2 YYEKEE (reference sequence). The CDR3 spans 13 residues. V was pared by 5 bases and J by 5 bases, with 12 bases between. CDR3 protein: CASRSRGQDTQYF. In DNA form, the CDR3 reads TGTGCCAGCAGGAGCCGGGGGCAAGATACGCAGTATTTT.

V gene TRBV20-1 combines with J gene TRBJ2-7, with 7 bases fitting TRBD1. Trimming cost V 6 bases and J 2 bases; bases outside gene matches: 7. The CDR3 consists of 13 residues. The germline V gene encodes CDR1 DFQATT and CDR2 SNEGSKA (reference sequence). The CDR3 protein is CSALQGSTYEQYF. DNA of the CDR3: TGCAGTGCCCTACAGGGGTCAACCTACGAGCAGTACTTC.

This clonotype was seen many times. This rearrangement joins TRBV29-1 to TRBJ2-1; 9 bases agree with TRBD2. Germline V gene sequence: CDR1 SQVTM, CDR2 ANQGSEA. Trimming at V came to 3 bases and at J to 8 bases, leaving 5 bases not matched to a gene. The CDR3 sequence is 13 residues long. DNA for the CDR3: TGCAGCGTTGACCCTAGCGGGGCTGATGAGCAGTTCTTC. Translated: CSVDPSGADEQFF.

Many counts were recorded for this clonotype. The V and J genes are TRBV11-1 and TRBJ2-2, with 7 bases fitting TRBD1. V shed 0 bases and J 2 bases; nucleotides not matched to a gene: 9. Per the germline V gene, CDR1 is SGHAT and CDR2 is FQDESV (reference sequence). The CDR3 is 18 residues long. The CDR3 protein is CASSLAAGTVSNTGELFF. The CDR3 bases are TGTGCCAGCAGCTTAGCGGCCGGGACAGTCTCAAACACCGGGGAGCTGTTTTTT.

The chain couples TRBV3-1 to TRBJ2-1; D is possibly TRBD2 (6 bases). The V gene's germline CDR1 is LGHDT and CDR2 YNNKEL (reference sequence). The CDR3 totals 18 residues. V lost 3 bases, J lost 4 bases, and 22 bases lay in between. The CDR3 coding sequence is TGTGCCAGCAGCCATCGCCAACGGGACCGGGGGAGTTACAATGAGCAGTTCTTC. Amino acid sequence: CASSHRQRDRGSYNEQFF.

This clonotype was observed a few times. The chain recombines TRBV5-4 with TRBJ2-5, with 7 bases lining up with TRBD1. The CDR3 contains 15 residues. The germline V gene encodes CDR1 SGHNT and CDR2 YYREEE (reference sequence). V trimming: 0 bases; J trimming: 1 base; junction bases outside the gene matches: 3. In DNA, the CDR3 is TGTGCCAGCAGCTTGGAAGGGACAGCCCAAGAGACCCAGTACTTC. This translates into CASSLEGTAQETQYF. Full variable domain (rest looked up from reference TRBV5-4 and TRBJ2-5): ETGVTQSPTHLIKTRGQQVTLRCSSQSGHNTVSWYQQALGQGPQFIFQYYREEENGRGNFPPRFSGLQFPNYSSELNVNALELDDSALYLCASSLEGTAQETQYFGPGTRLLVL.

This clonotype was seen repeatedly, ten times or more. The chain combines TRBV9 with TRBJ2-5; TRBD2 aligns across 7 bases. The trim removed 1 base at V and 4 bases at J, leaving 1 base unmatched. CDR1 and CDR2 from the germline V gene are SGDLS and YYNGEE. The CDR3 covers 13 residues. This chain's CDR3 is CASSVPGGETQYF. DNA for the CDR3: TGTGCCAGCAGCGTACCGGGGGGAGAGACCCAGTACTTC.

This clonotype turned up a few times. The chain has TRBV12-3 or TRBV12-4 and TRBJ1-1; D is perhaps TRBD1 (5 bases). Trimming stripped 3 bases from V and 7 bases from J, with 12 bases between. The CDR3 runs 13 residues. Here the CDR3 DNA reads TGTGCCAGCAGTTTTAGGCGACAGATTGAAGCTTTCTTT. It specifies CASSFRRQIEAFF.

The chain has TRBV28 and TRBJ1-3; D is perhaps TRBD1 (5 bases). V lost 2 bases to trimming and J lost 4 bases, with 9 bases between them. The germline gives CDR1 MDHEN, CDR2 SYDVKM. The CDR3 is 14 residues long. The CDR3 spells CASSLPRDGNTIYF. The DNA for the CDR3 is TGTGCCAGCAGTTTACCCAGGGACGGAAACACCATATATTTT.

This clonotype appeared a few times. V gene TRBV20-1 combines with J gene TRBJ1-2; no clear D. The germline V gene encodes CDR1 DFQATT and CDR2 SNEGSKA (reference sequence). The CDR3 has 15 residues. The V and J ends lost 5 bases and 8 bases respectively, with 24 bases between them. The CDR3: CSARPMAGIKGGYTF. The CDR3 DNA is TGCAGTGCTCGGCCAATGGCAGGCATCAAAGGAGGCTACACCTTC.

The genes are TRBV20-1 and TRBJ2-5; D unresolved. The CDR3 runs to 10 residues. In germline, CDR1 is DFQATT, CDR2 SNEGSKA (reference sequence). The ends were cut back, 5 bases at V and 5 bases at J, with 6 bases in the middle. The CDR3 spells CSAGWETQYF. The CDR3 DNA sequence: TGCAGTGCTGGCTGGGAGACCCAGTACTTC.

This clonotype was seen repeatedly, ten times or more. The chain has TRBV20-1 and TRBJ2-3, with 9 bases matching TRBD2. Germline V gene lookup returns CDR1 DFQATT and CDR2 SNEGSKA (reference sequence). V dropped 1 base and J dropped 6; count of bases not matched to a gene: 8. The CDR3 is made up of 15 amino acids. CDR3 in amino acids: CSARGSGGNGDTQYF. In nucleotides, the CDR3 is TGCAGTGCTAGAGGGAGCGGGGGGAACGGGGATACGCAGTATTTT.

The CDR3 nucleotides read TGCAGTGCTAGAGAAAGACTAGCGGGGCTCAATGAGCAGTTCTTC. It specifies CSARERLAGLNEQFF. The chain recombines TRBV20-1 with TRBJ2-1, with TRBD2 matching 11 bases. Per the germline V gene, CDR1 is DFQATT and CDR2 is SNEGSKA (reference sequence). V shed 0 bases, J shed 6 bases, and the junction held 4 bases outside the gene matches. The CDR3 totals 15 residues.

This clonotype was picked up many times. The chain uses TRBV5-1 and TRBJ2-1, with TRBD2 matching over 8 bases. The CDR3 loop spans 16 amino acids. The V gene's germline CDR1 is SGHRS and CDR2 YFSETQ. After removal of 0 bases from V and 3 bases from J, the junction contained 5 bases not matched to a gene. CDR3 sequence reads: CASSLVTGGRYNEQFF. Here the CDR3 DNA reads TGCGCCAGCAGCTTGGTCACGGGGGGGCGCTACAATGAGCAGTTCTTC. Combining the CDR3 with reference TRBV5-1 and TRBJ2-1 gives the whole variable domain KAGVTQTPRYLIKTRGQQVTLSCSPISGHRSVSWYQQTPGQGLQFLFEYFSETQRNKGNFPGRFSGRQFSNSRSEMNVSTLELGDSALYLCASSLVTGGRYNEQFFGPGTRLTVL.

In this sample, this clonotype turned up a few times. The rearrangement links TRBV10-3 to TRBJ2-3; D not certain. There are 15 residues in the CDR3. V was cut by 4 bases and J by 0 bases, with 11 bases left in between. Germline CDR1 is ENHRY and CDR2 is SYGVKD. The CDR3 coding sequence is TGTGCCATCAGTGCAAGTAGGGTTAGCACAGATACGCAGTATTTT. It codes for CAISASRVSTDTQYF.

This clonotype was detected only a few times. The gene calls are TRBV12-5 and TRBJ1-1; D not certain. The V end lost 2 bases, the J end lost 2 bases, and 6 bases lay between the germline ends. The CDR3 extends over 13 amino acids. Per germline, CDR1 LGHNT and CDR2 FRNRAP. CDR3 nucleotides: TGTGCTAGTGGTTTGCGAGGCAACACTGAAGCTTTCTTT. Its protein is CASGLRGNTEAFF.

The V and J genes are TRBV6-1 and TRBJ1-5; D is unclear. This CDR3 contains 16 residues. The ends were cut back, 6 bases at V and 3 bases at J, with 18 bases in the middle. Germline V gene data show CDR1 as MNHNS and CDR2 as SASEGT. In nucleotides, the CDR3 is TGTGCCAGCAGCACGGACGGCTCTTCCCTCAATCAGCCCCAGCATTTT. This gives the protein CASSTDGSSLNQPQHF.

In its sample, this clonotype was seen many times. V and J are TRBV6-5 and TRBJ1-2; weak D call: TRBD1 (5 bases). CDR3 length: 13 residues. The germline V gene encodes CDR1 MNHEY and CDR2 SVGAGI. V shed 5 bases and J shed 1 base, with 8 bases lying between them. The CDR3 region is CASSPGLNYGYTF. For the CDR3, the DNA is TGTGCCAGCAGTCCGGGACTTAACTATGGCTACACCTTC.

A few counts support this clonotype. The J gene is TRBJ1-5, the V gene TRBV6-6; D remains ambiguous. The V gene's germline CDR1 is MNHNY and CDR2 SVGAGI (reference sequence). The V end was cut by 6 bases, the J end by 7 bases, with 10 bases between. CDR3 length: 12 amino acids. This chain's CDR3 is CASSPVEQPQHF. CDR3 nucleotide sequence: TGTGCCAGCAGCCCCGTAGAGCAGCCCCAGCATTTT.

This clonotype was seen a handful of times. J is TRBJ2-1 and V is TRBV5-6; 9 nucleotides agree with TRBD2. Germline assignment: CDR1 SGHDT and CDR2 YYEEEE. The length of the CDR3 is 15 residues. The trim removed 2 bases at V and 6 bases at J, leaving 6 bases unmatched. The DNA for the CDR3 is TGTGCCAGCAGCTTTGCGGGGGGGCCGGTCAATGAGCAGTTCTTC. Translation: CASSFAGGPVNEQFF.

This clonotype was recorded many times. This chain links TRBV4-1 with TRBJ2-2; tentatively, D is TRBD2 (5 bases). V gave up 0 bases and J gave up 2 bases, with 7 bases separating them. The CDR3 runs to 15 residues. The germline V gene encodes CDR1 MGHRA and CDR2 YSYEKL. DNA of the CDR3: TGCGCCAGCAGCCAAGAGGGGAGCAACACCGGGGAGCTGTTTTTT. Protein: CASSQEGSNTGELFF.

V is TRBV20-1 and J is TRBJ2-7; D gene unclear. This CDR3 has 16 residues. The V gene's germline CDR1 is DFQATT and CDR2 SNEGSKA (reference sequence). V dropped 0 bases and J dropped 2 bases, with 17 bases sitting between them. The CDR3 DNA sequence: TGCAGTGCTAGAGATTTGCTTTTGGGAACTCCCTACGAGCAGTACTTC. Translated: CSARDLLLGTPYEQYF.

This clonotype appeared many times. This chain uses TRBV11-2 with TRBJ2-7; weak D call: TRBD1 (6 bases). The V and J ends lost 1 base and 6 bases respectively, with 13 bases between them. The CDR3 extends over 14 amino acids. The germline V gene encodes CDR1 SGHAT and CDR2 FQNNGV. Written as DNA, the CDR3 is TGTGCCAGCAGCTTAGGAACAGGGACGGTCGAGCAGTACTTC. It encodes CASSLGTGTVEQYF.

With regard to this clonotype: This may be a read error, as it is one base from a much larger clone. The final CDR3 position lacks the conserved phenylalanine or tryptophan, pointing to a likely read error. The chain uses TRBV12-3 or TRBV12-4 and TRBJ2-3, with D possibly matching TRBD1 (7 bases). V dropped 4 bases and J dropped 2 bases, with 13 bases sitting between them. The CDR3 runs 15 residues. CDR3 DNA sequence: TGTGCCAGCAGTTCGGCCAGGGGGGTCACAGATACGCAGTATCTT. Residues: CASSSARGVTDTQYL.

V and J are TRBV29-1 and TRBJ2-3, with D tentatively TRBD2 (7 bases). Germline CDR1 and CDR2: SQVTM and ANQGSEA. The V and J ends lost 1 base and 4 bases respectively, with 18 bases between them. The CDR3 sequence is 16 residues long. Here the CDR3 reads CSVEGGWAGGPDTQYF. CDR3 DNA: TGCAGCGTTGAAGGGGGTTGGGCCGGGGGGCCAGATACGCAGTATTTT.

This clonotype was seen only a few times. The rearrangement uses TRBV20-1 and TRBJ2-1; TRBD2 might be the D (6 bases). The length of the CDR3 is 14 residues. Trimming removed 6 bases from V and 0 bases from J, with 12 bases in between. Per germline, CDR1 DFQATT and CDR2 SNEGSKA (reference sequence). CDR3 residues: CSAPGGASYNEQFF. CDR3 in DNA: TGCAGTGCCCCGGGCGGGGCCTCCTACAATGAGCAGTTCTTC.

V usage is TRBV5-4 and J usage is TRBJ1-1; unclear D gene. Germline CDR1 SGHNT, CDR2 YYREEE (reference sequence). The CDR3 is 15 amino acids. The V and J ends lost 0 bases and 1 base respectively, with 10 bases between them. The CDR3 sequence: CASSLGVSRNTEAFF. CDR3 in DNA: TGTGCCAGCAGCTTGGGGGTTAGCAGGAACACTGAAGCTTTCTTT. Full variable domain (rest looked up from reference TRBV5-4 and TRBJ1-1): ETGVTQSPTHLIKTRGQQVTLRCSSQSGHNTVSWYQQALGQGPQFIFQYYREEENGRGNFPPRFSGLQFPNYSSELNVNALELDDSALYLCASSLGVSRNTEAFFGQGTRLTVV.

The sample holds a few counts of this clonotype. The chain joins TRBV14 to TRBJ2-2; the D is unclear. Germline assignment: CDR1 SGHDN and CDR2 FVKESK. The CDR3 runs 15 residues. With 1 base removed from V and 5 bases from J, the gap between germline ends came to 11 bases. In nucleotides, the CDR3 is TGTGCCAGCAGCCAAGGGGCGGCCCTAACCGGGGAGCTGTTTTTT. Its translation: CASSQGAALTGELFF.

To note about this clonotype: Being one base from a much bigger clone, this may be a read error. For the CDR3, the DNA is TGTGCCAGCTACAGCCGAGTCCAGACCTACGAGCAGTACTTC. Its translation: CASYSRVQTYEQYF. The genes are TRBV2 and TRBJ2-7; D is unresolved. Germline lookup yields CDR1 SNHLY and CDR2 FYNNEI. Trimming cost V 8 bases and J 2 bases, with 16 bases left between them. The CDR3 contains 14 residues.

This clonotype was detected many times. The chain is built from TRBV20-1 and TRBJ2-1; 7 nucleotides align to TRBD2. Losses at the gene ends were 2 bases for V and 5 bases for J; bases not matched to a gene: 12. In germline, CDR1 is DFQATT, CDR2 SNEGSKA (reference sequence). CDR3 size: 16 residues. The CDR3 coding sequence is TGCAGTGCTAGAAAGGGTGCTGGCGGGGGTCACAATGAGCAGTTCTTC. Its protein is CSARKGAGGGHNEQFF.

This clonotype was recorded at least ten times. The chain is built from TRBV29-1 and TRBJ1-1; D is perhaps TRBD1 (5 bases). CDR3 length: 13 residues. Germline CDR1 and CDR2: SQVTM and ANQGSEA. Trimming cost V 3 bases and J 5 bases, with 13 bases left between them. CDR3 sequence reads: CSVDHGGGTEAFF. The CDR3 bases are TGCAGCGTTGACCACGGGGGAGGGACTGAAGCTTTCTTT.

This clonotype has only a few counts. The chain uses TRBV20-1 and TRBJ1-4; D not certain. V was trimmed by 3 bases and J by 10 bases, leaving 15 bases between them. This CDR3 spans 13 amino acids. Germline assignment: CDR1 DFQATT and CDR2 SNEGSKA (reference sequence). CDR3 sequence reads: CSARDLMLGKLFF. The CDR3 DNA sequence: TGCAGTGCTAGGGACCTCATGTTAGGAAAACTGTTTTTT.